Shown below are 25 T cell receptor beta chains from a single sample sequenced in a study of blood T cells in healthy people across ages. A second about 6 to 12 cycle PCR used barcoded and J-beta primers. TCRdb reprocessed the 5' RACE reads via MiXCR and lists one record per CDR3 protein. The sample lists 700,000 to 800,000 distinct CDR3 sequences, approximately 39% occurring once. Material: blood. These TCRs come from a woman aged 55-69 years in good health.

The rearrangement joins TRBV6-5 to TRBJ1-2, with a weak D call TRBD1 (5 bases). CDR1 is MNHEY, CDR2 SVGAGI, per germline. V lost 6 bases, J lost 4 bases, and 9 bases lay in between. This CDR3 comprises 12 residues. CDR3 in DNA: TGTGCCAGCAGCGGGGGGTCCTATGGCTACACCTTC. Translation: CASSGGSYGYTF.

This chain joins TRBV25-1 and TRBJ1-2; the D gene is possibly TRBD1 (5 bases). This CDR3 contains 16 residues. Trimming cost V 3 bases and J 5 bases, with 19 bases left between them. The germline V gene has CDR1 MGHDK and CDR2 SYGVNS. CDR3 bases: TGTGCCAGCAGTGACCGGGACTCCCTAAGGGGATATGGCTACACCTTC. This gives the protein CASSDRDSLRGYGYTF.

The chain employs TRBV2 and TRBJ2-1; 10 positions match TRBD2. The CDR3 extends over 16 amino acids. The germline gives CDR1 SNHLY, CDR2 FYNNEI. V was pared by 5 bases and J by 9 bases, with 13 bases of the junction left unmatched. CDR3 nucleotides: TGTGCCAGCAGTCGGATTAGCGGGAGGAAGGACACTGAGCAGTTCTTC. Translating gives CASSRISGRKDTEQFF.

As to this clonotype: At one boundary the junction diverges from the germline segment, which might be a read error. V is TRBV18 and J is TRBJ1-1, with D uncertain. CDR3 size: 13 residues. Germline values: CDR1 KGHSH, CDR2 LQKENI. CDR3 amino acids: CASAPDHRDEAFF. The CDR3 DNA reads TGTGCCAGCGCACCCGATCACCGGGATGAAGCTTTCTTT. Together with reference TRBV18 and TRBJ1-1, the CDR3 gives the full variable domain: NAGVMQNPRHLVRRRGQEARLRCSPMKGHSHVYWYRQLPEEGLKFMVYLQKENIIDESGMPKERFSAEFPKEGPSILRIQQVVRGDSAAYFCASAPDHRDEAFFGQGTRLTVV.

The chain recombines TRBV7-2 with TRBJ1-2; 12 bases are a match to TRBD1. The germline V gene has CDR1 SGHTA and CDR2 FQGNSA. V lost 5 bases and J lost 0; bases outside the gene matches: 10. The CDR3 loop spans 18 amino acids. DNA for the CDR3: TGTGCCAGCAGCGGGTCCGGGACAGGGGGCCCTACTAACTATGGCTACACCTTC. The encoded protein is CASSGSGTGGPTNYGYTF.

The V gene is TRBV3-1, the J gene TRBJ2-7; tentatively, D is TRBD2 (5 bases). Germline CDR1 and CDR2: LGHDT and YNNKEL (reference sequence). CDR3 size: 16 residues. Trimming took 2 bases from V and 3 from J, leaving 17 bases between them. The CDR3 sequence: CASSQTPTRAGYEQYF. The DNA for the CDR3 is TGTGCCAGCAGCCAAACCCCCACAAGGGCGGGCTACGAGCAGTACTTC.

The chain links TRBV20-1 to TRBJ2-7; D is tentatively TRBD1 or TRBD2 (5 bases each). Germline lookup yields CDR1 DFQATT and CDR2 SNEGSKA (reference sequence). V was clipped by 4 bases and J by 6 bases, with 10 bases between them. There are 11 residues in the CDR3. As DNA, the CDR3 is TGCAGTGCTACGAGGGGCTCCGAGCAGTACTTC. Translating it yields CSATRGSEQYF.

The table lists this clonotype with a few counts. The chain recombines TRBV30 with TRBJ2-7, with 8 bases that match TRBD1. CDR3 length: 15 amino acids. J lost 4 bases, V lost 1 base, and 9 bases had no gene match. Germline values: CDR1 GTSNPN, CDR2 SVGIG (reference sequence). The CDR3 region has the DNA TGTGCCTGGAGTGGGTCAGGGGGCATAGGGTACGAGCAGTACTTC. Protein sequence: CAWSGSGGIGYEQYF.

The chain is built from TRBV20-1 and TRBJ2-3, with D possibly being TRBD1 (7 bases). Trimming pared 3 bases from V and 5 bases from J, leaving 15 bases between. CDR1 and CDR2 (germline): DFQATT, SNEGSKA (reference sequence). The CDR3 has 14 amino acids. The CDR3 region has the DNA TGCAGTGCTAGCGCAGGGGGACTGGGAGATACGCAGTATTTT. This translates into CSASAGGLGDTQYF.

The V and J genes are TRBV27 and TRBJ2-1, with 7 bases fitting TRBD2. The germline V gene encodes CDR1 MNHEY and CDR2 SMNVEV (reference sequence). CDR3 length: 17 amino acids. V trimming: 6 bases; J trimming: 1 base; junction bases outside the gene matches: 12. Written as DNA, the CDR3 is TGTGCCAGCAGGTCGGAAGCGGGGAGAGGGTCCTACAATGAGCAGTTCTTC. Its translation: CASRSEAGRGSYNEQFF.

This clonotype appeared a few times. V and J are TRBV7-2 and TRBJ2-1; a weak D match, TRBD2 (5 bases). The V gene's germline CDR1 is SGHTA and CDR2 FQGNSA. The CDR3 runs to 11 residues. V was clipped by 5 bases and J by 12 bases, with 11 bases between them. CDR3 amino acids: CASSKLVGQFF. The CDR3 bases are TGTGCCAGCAGCAAACTAGTGGGGCAGTTCTTC.

Concerning this clonotype: Possible read error: a much larger clone is one base away. The chain carries TRBV4-2 and TRBJ2-5; TRBD2 matches 7 bases. This CDR3 spans 16 amino acids. Germline-derived CDR1 and CDR2 are LGHNA and YNFKEQ. The chain's CDR3 is CASSQDLGGDGEAQYF. The CDR3 DNA is TGTGCCAGCAGCCAAGACCTGGGGGGGGATGGAGAGGCCCAGTACTTC.

V gene TRBV4-2 combines with J gene TRBJ1-6, with D perhaps TRBD1 (6 bases). The CDR3 is 16 residues long. Looked up from germline, CDR1 is LGHNA and CDR2 is YNFKEQ. Between the trimmed V and J ends, which lost 1 base and 1 base, there was a span of 8 bases. The CDR3 loop is CASSQATGSYNSPLHF. DNA for the CDR3: TGTGCCAGCAGCCAAGCTACAGGGTCCTATAATTCACCCCTCCACTTT.

This chain uses TRBV20-1 with TRBJ2-1, with TRBD2 as a possible D gene (6 bases). V lost 6 bases and J lost 5, with 20 bases in between. The germline V gene has CDR1 DFQATT and CDR2 SNEGSKA (reference sequence). The CDR3 is made up of 15 amino acids. This CDR3 is CSAPVVRAGNNEQFF. The CDR3 DNA follows: TGCAGTGCGCCCGTAGTACGAGCGGGCAACAATGAGCAGTTCTTC.

The chain uses TRBV20-1 and TRBJ2-3; 14 bases are shared with TRBD2. Germline V CDR1 and CDR2: DFQATT, SNEGSKA (reference sequence). The trim removed 4 bases at V and 1 base at J, leaving 4 bases unmatched. This CDR3 spans 16 amino acids. In nucleotides, the CDR3 is TGCAGTGCTACTACGGGACTAGCGGGAGGCACAGATACGCAGTATTTT. Translating it yields CSATTGLAGGTDTQYF.

This clonotype was detected many times. This rearrangement joins TRBV28 to TRBJ1-2, with D possibly matching TRBD1 (5 bases). V was shortened by 1 base and J by 4 bases, with 16 bases between the two germline ends. The length of the CDR3 is 16 residues. Germline V gene sequence: CDR1 MDHEN, CDR2 SYDVKM. CDR3 region: CASSLSAGPGTYGYTF. CDR3 bases: TGTGCCAGCAGTTTATCGGCAGGGCCTGGGACCTATGGCTACACCTTC.

This clonotype was detected only a few times. The V call is TRBV20-1, the J call TRBJ2-7; unclear D gene. Germline V lookup: CDR1 DFQATT, CDR2 SNEGSKA (reference sequence). V lost 2 bases and J lost 2, with 16 bases in between. The CDR3 loop spans 15 amino acids. The CDR3 nucleotides are TGCAGTGCTAGATCCCCCATGAGGTCCACCTACGAGCAGTACTTC. This codes for CSARSPMRSTYEQYF.

The V and J genes are TRBV27 and TRBJ2-1, with 11 bases fitting TRBD2. The J segment lost 8 bases and the V segment lost 6 bases, leaving 12 bases of the junction unmatched. Germline V gene data show CDR1 as MNHEY and CDR2 as SMNVEV (reference sequence). The CDR3 runs to 16 residues. CDR3 residues: CASRGVVAGGRYEQFF. The CDR3 DNA reads as TGTGCCAGCAGGGGGGTGGTAGCGGGGGGGCGCTATGAGCAGTTCTTC.

This chain joins TRBV6-6 and TRBJ2-3; D might be TRBD1 (5 bases). This CDR3 region has 15 residues. Per the germline V gene, CDR1 is MNHNY and CDR2 is SVGAGI (reference sequence). Trimming stripped 6 bases from V and 2 bases from J, with 15 bases between. The CDR3 DNA is TGTGCCAGCAGCCTTAGGACAAGCCCCACAGATACGCAGTATTTT. This encodes CASSLRTSPTDTQYF.

The V gene is TRBV3-1, the J gene TRBJ2-5; the match to TRBD1 covers 8 bases. V lost 3 bases and J lost 9; bases outside the gene matches: 9. The CDR3 runs 14 residues. The germline gives CDR1 LGHDT, CDR2 YNNKEL (reference sequence). The CDR3 reads CASSQTGESQPQYF. As DNA, the CDR3 is TGTGCCAGCAGCCAGACAGGGGAAAGTCAGCCCCAGTACTTC.

The gene calls are TRBV20-1 and TRBJ2-1; a weak D match, TRBD2 (5 bases). V gave up 3 bases and J gave up 10 bases, with 13 bases separating them. The germline V gene has CDR1 DFQATT and CDR2 SNEGSKA (reference sequence). This CDR3 contains 12 residues. CDR3 amino acids: CSASSLPGEQFF. Here the CDR3 DNA reads TGCAGTGCTAGTTCACTCCCGGGGGAGCAGTTCTTC.

This clonotype was counted once. The chain carries TRBV20-1 and TRBJ2-1, with D possibly being TRBD1 or TRBD2 (6 bases each). The DNA matches TRBJ2-7 better at its end, which makes the J call doubtful. The CDR3 has 15 residues. Germline values: CDR1 DFQATT, CDR2 SNEGSKA (reference sequence). CDR3 loop: CSASKGGREIYEQYF. The CDR3 DNA reads as TGCAGTGCATCGAAAGGGGGTCGGGAGATATACGAGCAGTACTTC.

The rearrangement joins TRBV9 to TRBJ2-7; D perhaps matches TRBD2 (7 bases). The germline V and J ends were trimmed by 3 bases and 0 bases, with 13 bases remaining between them. CDR1 and CDR2 from the germline V gene are SGDLS and YYNGEE. The CDR3 is 15 amino acids. The chain's CDR3 is CASSEGGQASYEQYF. The CDR3 DNA follows: TGTGCCAGCAGCGAGGGGGGGCAGGCCTCCTACGAGCAGTACTTC. Using reference TRBV9 and TRBJ2-7 for the parts outside the CDR3, the full variable domain is DSGVTQTPKHLITATGQRVTLRCSPRSGDLSVYWYQQSLDQGLQFLIQYYNGEERAKGNILERFSAQQFPDLHSELNLSSLELGDSALYFCASSEGGQASYEQYFGPGTRLTVT.

This rearrangement joins TRBV4-3 to TRBJ1-5; a weak D match, TRBD1 (5 bases). CDR1 is LGHNA and CDR2 is YSLEER in the germline V gene. The CDR3 consists of 15 residues. Trimming removed 0 bases from V and 3 bases from J, with 9 bases in between. As DNA, the CDR3 is TGCGCCAGCAGCCAAGATCACGGACACAATCAGCCCCAGCATTTT. This sequence encodes CASSQDHGHNQPQHF.

The rearrangement joins TRBV2 to TRBJ1-1; possible D gene TRBD1, 6 bases. CDR1 is SNHLY, CDR2 FYNNEI, per germline. CDR3 length equals 15 residues. The germline V and J ends were trimmed by 3 bases and 5 bases, with 16 bases remaining between them. This CDR3 reads CASSDRSSRGTEAFF. DNA for the CDR3: TGTGCCAGCAGTGACAGGAGCTCGAGGGGGACTGAAGCTTTCTTT.